A single sample is the source of the 2 T cell receptor beta chains below, sequenced in a study of PD-1 blockade in mismatch repair-deficient tumors. Some clones are missing from TCRdb's copy, which holds only in-frame ones; the method was immunoSEQ multiplex PCR. The table lists about 14,000 clones, about 85% of them singletons. These TCRs' antigens remain unknown. Time point given: roughly 11-day in vitro stimulation with candidate neoantigen peptide 6. The sample here was cells cultured in vitro, taken from a patient treated with pembrolizumab. These receptors all stem from an adult with mismatch repair-deficient cancer.

The chain combines TRBV6-6 with TRBJ2-2, with D possibly being TRBD1 (6 bases). Trimming removed 7 bases at V and 2 bases at J, with 11 bases between. CDR1 is MNHNY, CDR2 SVGAGI, per germline (reference sequence). This CDR3 region has 14 residues. The CDR3 protein is CASNLQGNTGELFF. CDR3 DNA sequence: TGTGCCAGCAACCTACAGGGAAACACCGGGGAGCTGTTTTTT.

The gene calls are TRBV7-9 and TRBJ2-1; possibly TRBD1 for D (6 bases). The V end was cut by 6 bases, the J end by 3 bases, with 15 bases between. The CDR3 runs to 15 residues. CDR1 and CDR2 from the germline V gene are SEHNR and FQNEAQ (reference sequence). The CDR3 sequence is CASSLTQGLYNEQFF. The CDR3 DNA sequence: TGTGCCAGCAGTTTGACACAGGGTCTCTACAATGAGCAGTTCTTC.